This is a list of T cell receptor beta chains from one sample in a study of cytomegalovirus exposure and HLA in healthy donors. Produced via immunoSEQ multiplex PCR; TCRdb's table is partial and in-frame only. The sample yields approximately 110,000 clones, roughly 71% seen once. The source material was PBMCs. The receptor set was obtained from a man in his forties in good health and CMV-seropositive. The CDR3 runs from the conserved cysteine through the conserved F or W. The D gene is left open where the match is weak. Only part of the rows carry a size: once, few, many, or a class if the clone is expanded.

D	J	size	V	DNA	CDR3
TRBD1	TRBJ1-2	NA	TRBV7-9	TGTGCCAGCAGCCTCCATGGACAGGGGGTTGGCTATGGCTACACCTTC	CASSLHGQGVGYGYTF
NA	TRBJ2-2	NA	TRBV7-2	TGTGCCAGCAGCCCCCGATCCACAGGAACCGGGGAGCTGTTTTTT	CASSPRSTGTGELFF
NA	TRBJ2-1	NA	TRBV10-3	TGTGCCATCAGTGATTCTGGCGGCTCCTGGGATGAGCAGTTCTTC	CAISDSGGSWDEQFF
NA	TRBJ2-4	NA	TRBV30	TGTGCCTGGAGTCCTCCCGTAGACAGGCCATTTTTAGCCAAAAACATTCAGTACTTC	CAWSPPVDRPFLAKNIQYF
NA	TRBJ2-5	NA	TRBV5-1	TGCGCCAGCAGCTTGGCGGACAGACAAGAGACCCAGTACTTC	CASSLADRQETQYF
NA	TRBJ1-4	NA	TRBV27	TGTGCCAGCAGTTCGCCAGGGGAAAAACTGTTTTTT	CASSSPGEKLFF
NA	TRBJ1-1	few	TRBV6-1	TGTGCCAGCAGCAGGGTCTCCACGGACACTGAAGCTTTCTTT	CASSRVSTDTEAFF
TRBD2	TRBJ2-5	once	TRBV7-2	TGTGCCAGCAGCGGGTATAGCGGGGGCGGAGAGACCCAGTACTTC	CASSGYSGGGETQYF
NA	TRBJ1-2	NA	TRBV6-5	TGTGCCAGCAGTTCAAACAGCGGCTATGGCTACACCTTC	CASSSNSGYGYTF
NA	TRBJ2-7	few	TRBV13	TGTGCCAGCAGCGCGAACGGAGTTGATTACGAGCAGTACTTC	CASSANGVDYEQYF
TRBD1	TRBJ1-2	NA	TRBV7-9	TGTTCCAGCAGCTTCAGGGGGGTGAATGGCTACACCTTC	CSSSFRGVNGYTF
TRBD1	TRBJ2-3	NA	TRBV25-1	TGTGCCAGCCAAATGGGACAGCTAGAAGATACGCAGTATTTT	CASQMGQLEDTQYF
TRBD1	TRBJ1-2	NA	TRBV19	TGTGCCAGTAGTTCAACCGCAGGGGGCAATGGCTACACCTTC	CASSSTAGGNGYTF
TRBD1	TRBJ2-7	few	TRBV7-8	TGTGCCAGCAGCTTAGCCGGGACAGGGCCCCCCTCCTACGAGCAGTACTTC	CASSLAGTGPPSYEQYF
TRBD2	TRBJ2-1	few	TRBV13	TGTGCCAGCAGCACAAGGACTAGCGGATCCTACAATGAGCAGTTCTTC	CASSTRTSGSYNEQFF
NA	TRBJ2-7	NA	TRBV27	TGTGCCAGCAGTTTAGGCAGGGGCCCCACCTACGAGCAGTACTTC	CASSLGRGPTYEQYF
NA	TRBJ2-1	NA	TRBV27	TGTGCCAGCACCCTCTCCAATGAGCAGTTCTTC	CASTLSNEQFF
TRBD1	TRBJ2-7	NA	TRBV10-3	TGTGCCATCAGGAGCGGACAGGGCTACGAGCAGTACTTC	CAIRSGQGYEQYF
NA	TRBJ1-4	few	TRBV4-2	TGTGCCAGCAGCCGCCCGCCAGGTGCAACTAATGAAAAACTGTTTTTT	CASSRPPGATNEKLFF
NA	TRBJ1-4	many	TRBV6-5	TGTGCCAGCAGGGCAATTGCAACTAATGAAAAACTGTTTTTT	CASRAIATNEKLFF
TRBD1	TRBJ2-5	NA	TRBV4-3	TGCGCCAGCAGCCAGACCCGACAGGGGGAGACCCAGTACTTC	CASSQTRQGETQYF
TRBD1	TRBJ2-1	few	TRBV4-3	TGCGCCAGCAGCCAAGATATCTTCCAGGGGGCTGACTACAATGAGCAGTTCTTC	CASSQDIFQGADYNEQFF
NA	TRBJ2-1	NA	TRBV4-3	TGCGCCAGCAGCCAAGAATGGAGCTCCTACAATGAGCAGTTCTTC	CASSQEWSSYNEQFF
NA	TRBJ1-1	NA	TRBV18	TGTGCCAGCTCAGAGACAGCGAACACTGAAGCTTTCTTT	CASSETANTEAFF
TRBD1	TRBJ1-1	NA	TRBV10-3	TGTGCCACGAAGGACAGGGCGAACACTGAAGCTTTCTTT	CATKDRANTEAFF
NA	TRBJ2-2	NA	TRBV9	TGTGCCAGCAGCGCGGGATGGGACTCGAACACCGGGGAGCTGTTTTTT	CASSAGWDSNTGELFF
TRBD1	TRBJ1-1	NA	TRBV27	TGTGCCAGCAGTTCCTCAGGGGGCATGGCTGAAGCTTTCTTT	CASSSSGGMAEAFF
NA	TRBJ2-2	NA	TRBV13	TGTGCCAGCAGCGGTACTAGTCTGAGAATTTTGAACACCGGGGAGCTGTTTTTT	CASSGTSLRILNTGELFF
TRBD2	TRBJ2-3	NA	TRBV10-3	TGTGCCATCAGTGGGGCTAGCGGGCAGTCTCATACTAGCACAGATACGCAGTATTTT	CAISGASGQSHTSTDTQYF
NA	TRBJ2-1	NA	TRBV7-2	TGTGCCAGCAGCTTAGGTGTATTTCTGGCAGATGAGCAGTTCTTC	CASSLGVFLADEQFF